The following is a TCR beta chain sequence with its context. This record belongs to a study of preoperative IRX-2 immunotherapy in early breast cancer. The CDR3 is made up of 17 amino acids. After removal of 3 bases from V and 2 bases from J, the junction contained 6 bases not matched to a gene. Germline-derived CDR1 and CDR2 are KGHSH and LQKENI. Profiled with immunoSEQ multiplex PCR; TCRdb holds only in-frame clones, not every one. The data contain about 23,000 clones, 80% to 90% of them seen just once; the ten biggest clones take up roughly 9%. Treatment given: preoperative locoregional IRX-2 cytokine immunotherapy. Patients received preoperative, locoregional IRX-2 cytokine immunotherapy in a phase Ib study.

The clonotype originates from a human donor with breast cancer. Sequencing was performed on tumor tissue, taken after IRX-2 immunotherapy. The rearrangement links TRBV18 to TRBJ2-1; 11 nucleotides align to TRBD2. The CDR3 spells CASSPKTSGMAYNEQFF. For the CDR3, the DNA is TGTGCCAGCTCACCGAAGACTAGCGGGATGGCCTACAATGAGCAGTTCTTC.